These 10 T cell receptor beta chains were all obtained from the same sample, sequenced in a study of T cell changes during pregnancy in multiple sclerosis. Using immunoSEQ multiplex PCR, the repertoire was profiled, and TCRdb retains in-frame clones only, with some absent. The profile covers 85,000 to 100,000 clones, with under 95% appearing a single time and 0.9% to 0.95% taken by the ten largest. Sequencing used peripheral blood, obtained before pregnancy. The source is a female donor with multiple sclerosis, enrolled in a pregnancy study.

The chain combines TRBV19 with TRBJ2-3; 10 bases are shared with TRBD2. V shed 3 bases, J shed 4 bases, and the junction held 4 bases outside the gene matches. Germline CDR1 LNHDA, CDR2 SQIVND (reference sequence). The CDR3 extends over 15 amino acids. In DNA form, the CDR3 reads TGTGCCAGTAGTATGCAGCGGGAGGGCCCAGATACGCAGTATTTT. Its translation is CASSMQREGPDTQYF.

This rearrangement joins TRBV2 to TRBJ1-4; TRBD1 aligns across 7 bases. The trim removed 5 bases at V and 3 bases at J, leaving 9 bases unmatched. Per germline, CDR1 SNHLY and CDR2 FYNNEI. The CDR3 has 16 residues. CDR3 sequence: CASSIPQGTANEKLFF. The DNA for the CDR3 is TGTGCCAGCAGTATTCCCCAGGGGACAGCTAATGAAAAACTGTTTTTT.

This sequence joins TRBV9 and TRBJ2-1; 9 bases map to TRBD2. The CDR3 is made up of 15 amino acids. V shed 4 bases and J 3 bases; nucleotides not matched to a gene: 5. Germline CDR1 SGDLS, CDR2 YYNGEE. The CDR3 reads CASSSGSGSYNEQFF. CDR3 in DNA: TGTGCCAGCAGCTCGGGTAGCGGGAGCTACAATGAGCAGTTCTTC. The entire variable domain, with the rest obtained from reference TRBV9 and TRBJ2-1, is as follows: DSGVTQTPKHLITATGQRVTLRCSPRSGDLSVYWYQQSLDQGLQFLIQYYNGEERAKGNILERFSAQQFPDLHSELNLSSLELGDSALYFCASSSGSGSYNEQFFGPGTRLTVL.

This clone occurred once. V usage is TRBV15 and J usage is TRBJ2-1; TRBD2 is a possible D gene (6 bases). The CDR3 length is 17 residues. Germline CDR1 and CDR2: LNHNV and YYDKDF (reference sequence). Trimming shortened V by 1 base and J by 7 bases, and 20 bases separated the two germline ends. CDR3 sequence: CATSRGKERAGWNEQFF. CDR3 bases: TGTGCCACCAGCAGAGGTAAAGAACGGGCGGGGTGGAATGAGCAGTTCTTC.

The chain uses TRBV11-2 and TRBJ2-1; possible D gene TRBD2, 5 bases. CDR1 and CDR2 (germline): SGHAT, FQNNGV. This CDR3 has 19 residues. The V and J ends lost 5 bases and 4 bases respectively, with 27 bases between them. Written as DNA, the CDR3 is TGTGCCAGCAGCCCCGTCCTAGGACTCGAGCCGAAGCGGTACAATGAGCAGTTCTTC. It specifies CASSPVLGLEPKRYNEQFF.

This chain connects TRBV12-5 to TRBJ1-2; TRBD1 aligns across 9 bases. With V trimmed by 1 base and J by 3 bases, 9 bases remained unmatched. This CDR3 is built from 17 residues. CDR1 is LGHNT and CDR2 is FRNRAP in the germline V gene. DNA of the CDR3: TGTGCTAGTGGTTTGGATGTAGGGACAGGGAATGACTATGGCTACACCTTC. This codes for CASGLDVGTGNDYGYTF.

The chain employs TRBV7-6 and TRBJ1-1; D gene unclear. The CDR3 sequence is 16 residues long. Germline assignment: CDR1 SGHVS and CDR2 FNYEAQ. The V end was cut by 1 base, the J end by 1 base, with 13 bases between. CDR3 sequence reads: CASSLDPTRENTEAFF. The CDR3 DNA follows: TGTGCCAGCAGCTTAGACCCCACACGGGAGAACACTGAAGCTTTCTTT.

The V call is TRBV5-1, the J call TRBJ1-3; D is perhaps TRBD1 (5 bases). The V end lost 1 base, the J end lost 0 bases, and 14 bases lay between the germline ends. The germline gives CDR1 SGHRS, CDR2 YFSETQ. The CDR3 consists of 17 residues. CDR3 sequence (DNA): TGCGCCAGCAGCTTGTTCGGAGGGGCGAACTCTGGAAACACCATATATTTT. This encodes CASSLFGGANSGNTIYF.

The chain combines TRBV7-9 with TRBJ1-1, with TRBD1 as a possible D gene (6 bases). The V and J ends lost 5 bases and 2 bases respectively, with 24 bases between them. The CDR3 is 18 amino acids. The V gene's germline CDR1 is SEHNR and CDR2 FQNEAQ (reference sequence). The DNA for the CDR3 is TGTGCCAGCAGCCGCGGCGGACAGATTCCCCCGGTAAACACTGAAGCTTTCTTT. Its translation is CASSRGGQIPPVNTEAFF.

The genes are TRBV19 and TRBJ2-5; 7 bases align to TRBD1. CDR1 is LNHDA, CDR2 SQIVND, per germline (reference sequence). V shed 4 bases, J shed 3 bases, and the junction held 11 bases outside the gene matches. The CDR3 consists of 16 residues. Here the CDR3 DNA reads TGTGCCAGTAGTACCCGCCTGACAGGGCCGGAAGAGACCCAGTACTTC. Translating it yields CASSTRLTGPEETQYF.